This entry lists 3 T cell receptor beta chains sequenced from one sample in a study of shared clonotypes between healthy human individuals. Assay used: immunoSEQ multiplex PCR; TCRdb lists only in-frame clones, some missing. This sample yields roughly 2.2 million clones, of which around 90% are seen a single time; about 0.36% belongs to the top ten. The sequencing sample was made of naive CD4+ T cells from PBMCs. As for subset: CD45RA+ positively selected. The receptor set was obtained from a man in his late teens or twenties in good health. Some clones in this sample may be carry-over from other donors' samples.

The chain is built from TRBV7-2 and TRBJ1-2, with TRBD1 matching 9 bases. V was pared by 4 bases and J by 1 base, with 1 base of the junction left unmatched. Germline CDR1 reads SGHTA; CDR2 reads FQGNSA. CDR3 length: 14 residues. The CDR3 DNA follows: TGTGCCAGCAGCTCGGACAGGGGTAACTATGGCTACACCTTC. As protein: CASSSDRGNYGYTF.

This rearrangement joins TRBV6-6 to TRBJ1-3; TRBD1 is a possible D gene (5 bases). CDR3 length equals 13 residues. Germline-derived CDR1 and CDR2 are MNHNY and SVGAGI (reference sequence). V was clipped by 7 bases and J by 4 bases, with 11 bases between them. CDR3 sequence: CASTNRGGNTIYF. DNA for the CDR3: TGTGCCAGCACAAACCGGGGGGGAAACACCATATATTTT.

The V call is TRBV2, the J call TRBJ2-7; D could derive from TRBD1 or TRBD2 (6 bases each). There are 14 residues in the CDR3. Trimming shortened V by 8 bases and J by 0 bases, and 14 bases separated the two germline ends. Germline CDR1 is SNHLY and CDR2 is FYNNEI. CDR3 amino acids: CASEGRTDSYEQYF. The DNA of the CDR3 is TGTGCCAGCGAAGGGAGGACAGACTCCTACGAGCAGTACTTC.